This T cell receptor (beta chain) was observed in a study of blood T cell repertoires in COVID-19. Authors' data handling: Nucleated cell number was recorded as an estimate derived from reference gene primer amplification. Profiled with immunoSEQ multiplex PCR; TCRdb holds only in-frame clones, not every one. V, J and clone size are those of that table, while D and trimming were read from the DNA. This sample has 130,000 to 150,000 clones, with 75% to 85% found just once. CDR1 is MNHEY, CDR2 SMNVEV, per germline (reference sequence). The V end was cut by 6 bases, the J end by 6 bases, with 17 bases between. This CDR3 spans 14 amino acids.

The clonotype comes from a human donor with acute or convalescent COVID-19. The donor label of this sample is uncertain. The chain has TRBV27 and TRBJ1-2; TRBD1 might be the D (6 bases). What was sequenced was peripheral blood. The CDR3: CASRAFNAGDGYTF. DNA of the CDR3: TGTGCCAGCAGGGCGTTTAACGCAGGGGATGGCTACACCTTC.